These 20 T cell receptor beta chains originate from one sample sequenced in a study of blood T cell repertoires in COVID-19. Repertoires were generated with immunoSEQ multiplex PCR, while TCRdb's copy carries only in-frame clones and drops some. The table shows around 110,000 clones, with around nine tenths occurring only once. The sample was peripheral blood. Receptor source: a woman between 25 and 40 years old with acute or convalescent COVID-19.

The table lists this clone with a few counts. The chain is built from TRBV5-1 and TRBJ2-6, with 7 positions matching TRBD1. The V and J ends lost 4 bases and 0 bases, in that order; junction bases with no gene match: 4. There are 16 residues in the CDR3. CDR1 is SGHRS, CDR2 YFSETQ, per germline. CDR3 protein: CASSLRDSSGANVLTF. In DNA form, the CDR3 reads TGCGCCAGCAGCCTTCGGGACAGCTCTGGGGCCAACGTCCTGACTTTC.

This clone has only one observation. The chain couples TRBV5-1 to TRBJ1-1; D not resolved. Germline CDR1 and CDR2: SGHRS and YFSETQ. The CDR3 extends over 15 amino acids. The V and J ends lost 4 bases and 0 bases respectively, with 13 bases between them. The CDR3 coding sequence is TGCGCCAGCAGCATATCCGAGGGTATGAACACTGAAGCTTTCTTT. Protein sequence: CASSISEGMNTEAFF.

The rearrangement joins TRBV12-3 or TRBV12-4 to TRBJ1-2; 7 positions agree with TRBD1. V gave up 5 bases and J gave up 8 bases; unmatched junction bases: 8. The CDR3 extends over 13 amino acids. CDR3 amino acids: CASSTRQGGGYTF. CDR3 in DNA: TGTGCCAGCAGTACAAGACAGGGTGGAGGCTACACCTTC.

This clone was counted a single time. V gene TRBV6-5 combines with J gene TRBJ2-7; TRBD2 matches 8 bases. The V gene end was trimmed by 0 bases and the J gene end by 4 bases; junction bases not matched to a gene: 2. CDR3 length equals 14 residues. Germline-derived CDR1 and CDR2 are MNHEY and SVGAGI. CDR3 nucleotide sequence: TGTGCCAGCAGTTACTCGGCTAGCGGGTACGAGCAGTACTTC. Its translation: CASSYSASGYEQYF.

This chain links TRBV19 with TRBJ2-7; 8 bases are shared with TRBD2. The CDR3 consists of 21 residues. V lost 9 bases to trimming and J lost 6 bases; unmatched junction nucleotides: 34. The germline gives CDR1 LNHDA, CDR2 SQIVND (reference sequence). For the CDR3, the DNA is TGTGCCAGACACCCTGCGGGCGGACAGAGATTTACGACGGGCGGGAGGCGCGAGCAGTACTTC. This translates into CARHPAGGQRFTTGGRREQYF. The full variable domain, in which reference TRBV19 and TRBJ2-7 provide the parts outside the CDR3, is DGGITQSPKYLFRKEGQNVTLSCEQNLNHDAMYWYRQDPGQGLRLIYYSQIVNDFQKGDIAEGYSVSREKKESFPLTVTSAQKNPTAFYLCARHPAGGQRFTTGGRREQYFGPGTRLTVT.

This chain connects TRBV28 to TRBJ1-6; weak D call: TRBD1 (5 bases). This CDR3 contains 16 residues. V was cut by 6 bases and J by 5 bases, with 17 bases left in between. Germline CDR1 and CDR2: MDHEN and SYDVKM. The CDR3 loop reads CASSPLGGVDNSPLHF. CDR3 sequence (DNA): TGTGCCAGCAGCCCCCTCGGAGGGGTAGATAATTCACCCCTCCACTTT. Combining the CDR3 with reference TRBV28 and TRBJ1-6 gives the whole variable domain DVKVTQSSRYLVKRTGEKVFLECVQDMDHENMFWYRQDPGLGLRLIYFSYDVKMKEKGDIPEGYSVSREKKERFSLILESASTNQTSMYLCASSPLGGVDNSPLHFGNGTRLTVT.

The chain has TRBV10-3 and TRBJ1-2, with 10 bases that match TRBD1. J was trimmed by 9 bases and V by 2 bases; bases with no gene match: 3. There are 13 residues in the CDR3. Germline loops: CDR1 ENHRY, CDR2 SYGVKD. CDR3 nucleotide sequence: TGTGCCATCAGTGAGGGGGGACAGGGGAGCTACACCTTC. Translating it yields CAISEGGQGSYTF.

This chain uses TRBV7-2 with TRBJ2-7, with 11 bases aligning to TRBD1. CDR3 length: 14 residues. Germline V CDR1 and CDR2: SGHTA, FQGNSA. Germline trimming cut 6 bases from V and 9 bases from J; bases unmatched to any gene: 10. The CDR3 loop is CASSSGTGGFGQYF. CDR3 in DNA: TGTGCCAGCAGTTCGGGGACAGGGGGTTTCGGGCAGTACTTC.

The chain recombines TRBV4-3 with TRBJ1-5; D perhaps matches TRBD1 (5 bases). The germline V and J ends were trimmed by 4 bases and 0 bases, with 13 bases remaining between them. Germline loops: CDR1 LGHNA, CDR2 YSLEER. The CDR3 has 16 residues. CDR3 sequence reads: CASSPIRGDSNQPQHF. DNA for the CDR3: TGCGCCAGCAGCCCGATTCGGGGGGATAGCAATCAGCCCCAGCATTTT.

The CDR3 sequence is CASTLLQGVNTEAFF. CDR3 in DNA: TGTGCCAGCACCCTACTCCAAGGGGTGAACACTGAAGCTTTCTTT. This sequence joins TRBV9 and TRBJ1-1, with a tentative D call TRBD1 (5 bases). The CDR3 spans 15 residues. V lost 6 bases and J 0 bases, leaving 15 bases between the germline ends. The germline V gene encodes CDR1 SGDLS and CDR2 YYNGEE.

This sequence joins TRBV20-1 and TRBJ2-6; 11 bases map to TRBD1. The CDR3 extends over 19 amino acids. J lost 4 bases, V lost 3 bases, and 14 bases had no gene match. Germline CDR1 reads DFQATT; CDR2 reads SNEGSKA (reference sequence). The CDR3 region is CSASPGGGQGAGGANVLTF. CDR3 DNA: TGCAGTGCTAGTCCCGGAGGTGGACAGGGGGCTGGAGGGGCCAACGTCCTGACTTTC.

The chain combines TRBV21-1 with TRBJ2-7; the table's TRBD2 call for D was not verified on the DNA. TRBV21-1 is flagged as a pseudogene. The length of the CDR3 is 17 residues. The CDR3 DNA follows: TGTGCCAGCAGCAAAGGAGGTAGCGGGAGTACGAACTACGAGCAGTACTTC. Translated: CASSKGGSGSTNYEQYF.

The chain couples TRBV11-3 to TRBJ1-2; 10 bases agree with TRBD1. J was trimmed by 14 bases and V by 4 bases; bases with no gene match: 10. The CDR3 loop spans 13 amino acids. Per germline, CDR1 SGHNT and CDR2 YENEEA. The CDR3: CASSSGTGAARTF. The CDR3 DNA follows: TGTGCCAGCAGCTCCGGGACAGGGGCGGCCCGGACCTTC.

The V call is TRBV5-6, the J call TRBJ2-1, with TRBD2 matching 10 bases. The CDR3 is 15 residues long. V dropped 6 bases and J dropped 4; count of bases not matched to a gene: 7. Germline V gene sequence: CDR1 SGHDT, CDR2 YYEEEE. The chain's CDR3 is CASIRTSGIYNEQFF. For the CDR3, the DNA is TGTGCCAGCATCCGTACTAGCGGGATATACAATGAGCAGTTCTTC.

V and J are TRBV5-5 and TRBJ2-7; 8 nucleotides line up with TRBD1. Per germline, CDR1 SGHKS and CDR2 YYEKEE (reference sequence). This CDR3 is built from 14 residues. Trimming at V came to 3 bases and at J to 11 bases, leaving 13 bases not matched to a gene. The CDR3 region has the DNA TGTGCCAGCAGCTGGGGGATTGGACAGGGTGGGAAGTACTTC. It encodes CASSWGIGQGGKYF. The variable domain in full, completed from reference TRBV5-5 and TRBJ2-7, reads DAGVTQSPTHLIKTRGQQVTLRCSPISGHKSVSWYQQVLGQGPQFIFQYYEKEERGRGNFPDRFSARQFPNYSSELNVNALLLGDSALYLCASSWGIGQGGKYFGPGTRLTVT.

V usage is TRBV2 and J usage is TRBJ2-5, with 12 positions matching TRBD2. Germline V gene data show CDR1 as SNHLY and CDR2 as FYNNEI. Trimming removed 4 bases from V and 4 bases from J; junction bases left unmatched: 7. This CDR3 region has 16 residues. CDR3 bases: TGTGCCAGCAGTGCTCTAGCGGGGGGGTGGAGAGAGACCCAGTACTTC. As protein: CASSALAGGWRETQYF.

This sequence joins TRBV9 and TRBJ2-2; the match to TRBD2 covers 9 bases. The CDR3 runs to 15 residues. Trimming removed 3 bases from V and 5 bases from J; junction bases left unmatched: 5. CDR1 and CDR2 from the germline V gene are SGDLS and YYNGEE. CDR3 region: CASSGPGLATGELFF. The CDR3 DNA sequence: TGTGCCAGCAGCGGACCGGGACTAGCAACCGGGGAGCTGTTTTTT.

The CDR3 protein is CASSPLAGGTDTQYF. The CDR3 DNA follows: TGTGCCAGCAGCCCCCTCGCGGGAGGCACAGATACGCAGTATTTT. The chain combines TRBV7-2 with TRBJ2-3, with 7 bases identical to TRBD2. The CDR3 sequence is 15 residues long. J lost 1 base, V lost 5 bases, and 6 bases had no gene match. The germline CDR1 and CDR2 sequences are SGHTA and FQGNSA.

The rearrangement uses TRBV5-1 and TRBJ1-2; TRBD1 aligns across 8 bases. V was clipped by 4 bases and J by 8 bases; unmatched bases: 7. CDR1 and CDR2 (germline): SGHRS, YFSETQ. This CDR3 region has 13 residues. The CDR3 is CASSPGQGRGYTF. The CDR3, as DNA: TGCGCCAGCAGCCCCGGACAGGGCCGCGGCTACACCTTC.

The table lists this clone with a count of one. The chain employs TRBV2 and TRBJ2-5, with 9 nucleotides matching TRBD1. The CDR3 contains 16 residues. The V and J ends lost 3 bases and 2 bases, in that order; junction bases with no gene match: 7. Germline assignment: CDR1 SNHLY and CDR2 FYNNEI. The CDR3, as DNA: TGTGCCAGCAGTGAGCCAGGGACAGGGCGGCAAGAGACCCAGTACTTC. Translating gives CASSEPGTGRQETQYF.